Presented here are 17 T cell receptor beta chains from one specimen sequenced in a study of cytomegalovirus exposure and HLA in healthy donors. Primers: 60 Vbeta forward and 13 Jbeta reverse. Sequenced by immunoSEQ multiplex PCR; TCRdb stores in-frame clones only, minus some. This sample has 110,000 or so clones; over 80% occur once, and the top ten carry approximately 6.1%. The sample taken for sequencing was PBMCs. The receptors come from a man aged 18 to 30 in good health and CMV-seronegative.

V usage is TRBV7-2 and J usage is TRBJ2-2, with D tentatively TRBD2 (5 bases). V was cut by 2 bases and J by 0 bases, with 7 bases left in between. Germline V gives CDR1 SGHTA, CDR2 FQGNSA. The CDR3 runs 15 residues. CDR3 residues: CASSLRRANTGELFF. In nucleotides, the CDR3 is TGTGCCAGCAGCTTAAGGCGGGCGAACACCGGGGAGCTGTTTTTT.

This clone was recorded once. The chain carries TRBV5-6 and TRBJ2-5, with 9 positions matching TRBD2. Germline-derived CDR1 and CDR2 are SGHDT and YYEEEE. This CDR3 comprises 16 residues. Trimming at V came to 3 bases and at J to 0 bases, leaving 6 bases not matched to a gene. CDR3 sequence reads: CASSSPSGMYQETQYF. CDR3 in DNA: TGTGCCAGCAGCTCACCTAGCGGGATGTACCAAGAGACCCAGTACTTC.

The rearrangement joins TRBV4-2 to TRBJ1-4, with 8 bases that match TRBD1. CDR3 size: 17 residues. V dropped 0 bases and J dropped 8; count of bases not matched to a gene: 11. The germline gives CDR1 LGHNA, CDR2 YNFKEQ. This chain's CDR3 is CASSQDPDGQGQEKLFF. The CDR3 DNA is TGTGCCAGCAGCCAAGACCCGGATGGACAGGGACAAGAAAAACTGTTTTTT.

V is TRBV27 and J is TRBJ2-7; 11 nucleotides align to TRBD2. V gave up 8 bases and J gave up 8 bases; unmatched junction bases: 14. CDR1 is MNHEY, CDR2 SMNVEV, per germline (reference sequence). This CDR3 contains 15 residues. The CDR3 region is CASSPGTSGPKKQYF. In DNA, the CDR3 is TGTGCCAGCTCCCCAGGGACTAGCGGCCCTAAGAAGCAGTACTTC.

CDR3 residues: CASSQGRGTANTEAFF. The DNA for the CDR3 is TGCGCCAGCAGCCAAGGTAGGGGGACAGCGAACACTGAAGCTTTCTTT. The chain is built from TRBV4-1 and TRBJ1-1; TRBD1 aligns across 7 bases. Losses at the gene ends were 1 base for V and 1 base for J; bases not matched to a gene: 6. This CDR3 comprises 16 residues. Germline CDR1 and CDR2: MGHRA and YSYEKL.

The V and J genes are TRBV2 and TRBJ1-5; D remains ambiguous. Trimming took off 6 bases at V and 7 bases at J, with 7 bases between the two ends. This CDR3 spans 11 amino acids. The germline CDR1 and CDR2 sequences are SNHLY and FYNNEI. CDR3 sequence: CASSRGQPQHF. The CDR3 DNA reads TGTGCCAGCAGCCGCGGCCAGCCCCAGCATTTT.

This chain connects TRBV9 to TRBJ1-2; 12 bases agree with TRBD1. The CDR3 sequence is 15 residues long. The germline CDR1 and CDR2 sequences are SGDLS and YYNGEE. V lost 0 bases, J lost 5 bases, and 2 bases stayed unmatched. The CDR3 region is CASSVAGQGAYGYTF. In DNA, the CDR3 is TGTGCCAGCAGCGTAGCGGGACAGGGGGCTTATGGCTACACCTTC.

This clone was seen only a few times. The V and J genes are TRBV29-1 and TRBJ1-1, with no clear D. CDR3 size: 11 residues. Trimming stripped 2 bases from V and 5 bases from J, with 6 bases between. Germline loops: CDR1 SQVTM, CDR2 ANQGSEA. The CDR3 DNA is TGCAGCGTTGAATCCCGGACTGAAGCTTTCTTT. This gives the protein CSVESRTEAFF.

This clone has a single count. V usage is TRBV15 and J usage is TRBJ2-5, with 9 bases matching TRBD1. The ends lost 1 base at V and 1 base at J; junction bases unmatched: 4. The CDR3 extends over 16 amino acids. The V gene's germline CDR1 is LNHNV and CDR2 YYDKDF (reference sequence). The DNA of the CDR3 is TGTGCCACCAGCAGAGCGGACAGGGGCCGCCAAGAGACCCAGTACTTC. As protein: CATSRADRGRQETQYF. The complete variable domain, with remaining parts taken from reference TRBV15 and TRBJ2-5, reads DAMVIQNPRYQVTQFGKPVTLSCSQTLNHNVMYWYQQKSSQAPKLLFHYYDKDFNNEADTPDNFQSRRPNTSFCFLDIRSPGLGDTAMYLCATSRADRGRQETQYFGPGTRLLVL.

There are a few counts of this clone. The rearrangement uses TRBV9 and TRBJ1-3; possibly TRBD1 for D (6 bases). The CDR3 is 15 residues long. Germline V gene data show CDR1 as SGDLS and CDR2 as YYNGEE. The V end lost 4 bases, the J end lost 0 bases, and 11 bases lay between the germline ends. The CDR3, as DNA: TGTGCCAGCAGCACAGGACAGACCTCTGGAAACACCATATATTTT. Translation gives CASSTGQTSGNTIYF.

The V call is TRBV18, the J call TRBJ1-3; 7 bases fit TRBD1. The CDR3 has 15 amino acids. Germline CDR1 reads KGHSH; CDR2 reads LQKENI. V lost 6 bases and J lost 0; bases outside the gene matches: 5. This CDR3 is CASSQDRHSGNTIYF. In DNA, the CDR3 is TGTGCCAGCTCCCAGGACAGGCACTCTGGAAACACCATATATTTT.

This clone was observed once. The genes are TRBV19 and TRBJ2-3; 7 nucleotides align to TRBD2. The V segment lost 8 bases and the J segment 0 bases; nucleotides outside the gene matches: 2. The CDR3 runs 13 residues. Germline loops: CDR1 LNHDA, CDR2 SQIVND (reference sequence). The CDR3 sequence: CASYSGSTDTQYF. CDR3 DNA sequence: TGTGCCAGTTATAGCGGGAGCACAGATACGCAGTATTTT.

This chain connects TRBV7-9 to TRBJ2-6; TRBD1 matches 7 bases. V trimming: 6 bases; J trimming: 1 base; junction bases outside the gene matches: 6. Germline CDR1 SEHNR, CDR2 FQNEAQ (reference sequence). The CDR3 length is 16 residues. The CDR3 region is CASRRTGDSGANVLTF. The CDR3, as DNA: TGTGCCAGCAGGCGGACAGGAGATTCTGGGGCCAACGTCCTGACTTTC.

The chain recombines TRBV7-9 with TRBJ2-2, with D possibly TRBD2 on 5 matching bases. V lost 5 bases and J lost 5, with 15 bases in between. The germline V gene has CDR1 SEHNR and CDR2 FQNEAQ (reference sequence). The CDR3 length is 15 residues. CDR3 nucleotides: TGTGCCAGCAGCCCATGGACTGCCCGAACCGGGGAGCTGTTTTTT. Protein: CASSPWTARTGELFF. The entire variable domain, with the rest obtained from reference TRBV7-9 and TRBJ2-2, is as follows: DTGVSQNPRHKITKRGQNVTFRCDPISEHNRLYWYRQTLGQGPEFLTYFQNEAQLEKSRLLSDRFSAERPKGSFSTLEIQRTEQGDSAMYLCASSPWTARTGELFFGEGSRLTVL.

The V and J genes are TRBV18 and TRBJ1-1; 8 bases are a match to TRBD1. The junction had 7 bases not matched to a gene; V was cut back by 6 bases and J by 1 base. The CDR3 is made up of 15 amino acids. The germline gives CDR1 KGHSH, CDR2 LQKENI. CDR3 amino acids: CASSDREVANTEAFF. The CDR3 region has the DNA TGTGCCAGCTCGGACAGGGAAGTTGCGAACACTGAAGCTTTCTTT.

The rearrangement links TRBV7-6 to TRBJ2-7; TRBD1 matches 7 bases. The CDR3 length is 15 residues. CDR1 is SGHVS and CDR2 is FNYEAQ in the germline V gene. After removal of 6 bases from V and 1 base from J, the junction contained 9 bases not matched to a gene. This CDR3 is CASSSGTDLSYEQYF. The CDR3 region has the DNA TGTGCCAGCAGTTCCGGGACAGATCTTTCCTACGAGCAGTACTTC. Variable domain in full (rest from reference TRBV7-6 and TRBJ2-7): GAGVSQSPRYKVTKRGQDVALRCDPISGHVSLYWYRQALGQGPEFLTYFNYEAQQDKSGLPNDRFSAERPEGSISTLTIQRTEQRDSAMYRCASSSGTDLSYEQYFGPGTRLTVT.

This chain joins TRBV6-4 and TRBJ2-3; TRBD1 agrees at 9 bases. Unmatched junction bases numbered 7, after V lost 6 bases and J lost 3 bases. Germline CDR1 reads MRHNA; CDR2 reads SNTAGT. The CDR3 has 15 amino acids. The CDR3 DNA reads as TGTGCCAGCAGCATTTCAGGACAGGGGACAGATACGCAGTATTTT. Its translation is CASSISGQGTDTQYF.